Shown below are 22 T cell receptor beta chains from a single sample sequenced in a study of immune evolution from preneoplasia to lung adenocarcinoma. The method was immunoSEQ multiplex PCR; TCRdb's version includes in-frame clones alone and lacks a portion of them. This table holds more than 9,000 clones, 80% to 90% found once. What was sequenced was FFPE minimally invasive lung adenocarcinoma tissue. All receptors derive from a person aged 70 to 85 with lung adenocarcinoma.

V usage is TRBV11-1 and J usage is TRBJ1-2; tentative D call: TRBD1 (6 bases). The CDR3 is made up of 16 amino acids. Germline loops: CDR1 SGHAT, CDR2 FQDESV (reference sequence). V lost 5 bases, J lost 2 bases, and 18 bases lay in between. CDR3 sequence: CASSPPYTGTNYGYTF. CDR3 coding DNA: TGTGCCAGCAGCCCCCCCTACACAGGGACCAACTATGGCTACACCTTC.

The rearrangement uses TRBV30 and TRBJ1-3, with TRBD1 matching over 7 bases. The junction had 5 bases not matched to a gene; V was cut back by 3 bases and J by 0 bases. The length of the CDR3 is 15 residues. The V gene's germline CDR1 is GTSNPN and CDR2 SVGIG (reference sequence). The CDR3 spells CAWRETGFSGNTIYF. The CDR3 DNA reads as TGTGCCTGGAGGGAGACAGGGTTCTCTGGAAACACCATATATTTT.

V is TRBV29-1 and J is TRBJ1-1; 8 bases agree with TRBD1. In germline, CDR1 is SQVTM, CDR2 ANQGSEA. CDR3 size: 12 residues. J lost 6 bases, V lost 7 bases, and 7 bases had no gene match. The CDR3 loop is CSARQGRAEAFF. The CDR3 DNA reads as TGCAGCGCTCGACAGGGGAGGGCTGAAGCTTTCTTT.

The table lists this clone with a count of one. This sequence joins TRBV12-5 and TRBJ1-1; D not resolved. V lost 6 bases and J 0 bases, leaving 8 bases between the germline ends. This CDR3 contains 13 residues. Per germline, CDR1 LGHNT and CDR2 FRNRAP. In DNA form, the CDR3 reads TGTGCTAGTGGCTCTGGTTTGAACACTGAAGCTTTCTTT. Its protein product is CASGSGLNTEAFF.

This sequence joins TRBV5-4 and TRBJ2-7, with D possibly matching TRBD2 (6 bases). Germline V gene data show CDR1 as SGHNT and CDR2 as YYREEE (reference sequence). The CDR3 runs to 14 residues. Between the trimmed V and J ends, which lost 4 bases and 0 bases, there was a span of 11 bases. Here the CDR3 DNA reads TGTGCCAGCAGCCAGGGACTTAGCTCCTACGAGCAGTACTTC. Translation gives CASSQGLSSYEQYF.

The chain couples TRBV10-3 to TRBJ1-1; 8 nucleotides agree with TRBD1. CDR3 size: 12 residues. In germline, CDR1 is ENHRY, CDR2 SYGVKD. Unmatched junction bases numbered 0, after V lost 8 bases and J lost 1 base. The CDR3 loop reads CAIGTGNTEAFF. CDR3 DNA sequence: TGTGCCATCGGGACAGGGAACACTGAAGCTTTCTTT.

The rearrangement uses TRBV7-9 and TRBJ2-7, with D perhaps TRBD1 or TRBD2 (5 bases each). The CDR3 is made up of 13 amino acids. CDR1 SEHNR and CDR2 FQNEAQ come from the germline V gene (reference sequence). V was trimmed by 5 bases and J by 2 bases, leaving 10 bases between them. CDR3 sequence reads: CASSDRGPYEQYF. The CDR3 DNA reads TGTGCCAGCAGCGACCGGGGCCCCTACGAGCAGTACTTC.

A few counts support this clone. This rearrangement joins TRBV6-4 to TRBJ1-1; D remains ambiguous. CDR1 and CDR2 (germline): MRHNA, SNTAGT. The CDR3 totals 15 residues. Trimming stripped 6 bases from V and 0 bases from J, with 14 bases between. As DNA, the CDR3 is TGTGCCAGCAGGGCCTCAGCGAATCTGAACACTGAAGCTTTCTTT. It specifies CASRASANLNTEAFF.

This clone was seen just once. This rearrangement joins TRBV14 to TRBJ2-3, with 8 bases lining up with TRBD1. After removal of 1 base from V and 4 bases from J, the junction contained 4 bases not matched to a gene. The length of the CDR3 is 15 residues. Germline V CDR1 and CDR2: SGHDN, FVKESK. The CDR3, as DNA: TGTGCCAGCAGCCAAGGACAGGGGTTCCCAGATACGCAGTATTTT. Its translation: CASSQGQGFPDTQYF.

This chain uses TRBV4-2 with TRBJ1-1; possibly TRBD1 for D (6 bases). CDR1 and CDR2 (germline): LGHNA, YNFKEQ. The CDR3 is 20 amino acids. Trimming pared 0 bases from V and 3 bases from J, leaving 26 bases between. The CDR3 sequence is CASSQDGMTGSIQEDTEAFF. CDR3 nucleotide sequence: TGTGCCAGCAGCCAAGATGGGATGACAGGCTCGATTCAAGAGGACACTGAAGCTTTCTTT.

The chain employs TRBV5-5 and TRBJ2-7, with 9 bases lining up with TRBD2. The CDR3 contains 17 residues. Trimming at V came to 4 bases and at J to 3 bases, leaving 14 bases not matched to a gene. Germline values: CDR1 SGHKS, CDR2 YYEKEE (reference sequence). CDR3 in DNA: TGTGCCAGCAGCGGCGGGGGAGCGGGAGGTGCTAACTACGAGCAGTACTTC. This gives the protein CASSGGGAGGANYEQYF.

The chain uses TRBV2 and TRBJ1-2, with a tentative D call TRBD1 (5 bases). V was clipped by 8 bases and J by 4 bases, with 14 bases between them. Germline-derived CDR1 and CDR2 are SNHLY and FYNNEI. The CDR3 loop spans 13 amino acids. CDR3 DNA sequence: TGTGCCAGCCTGGGAGGACACCTCTATGGCTACACCTTC. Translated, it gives CASLGGHLYGYTF.

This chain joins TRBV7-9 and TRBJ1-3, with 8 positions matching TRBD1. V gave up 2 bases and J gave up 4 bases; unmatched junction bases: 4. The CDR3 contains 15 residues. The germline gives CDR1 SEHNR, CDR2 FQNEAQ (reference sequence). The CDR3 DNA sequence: TGTGCCAGCAGCTTACAGGGGGCAATAGGAAACACCATATATTTT. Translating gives CASSLQGAIGNTIYF. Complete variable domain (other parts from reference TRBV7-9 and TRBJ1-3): DTGVSQNPRHKITKRGQNVTFRCDPISEHNRLYWYRQTLGQGPEFLTYFQNEAQLEKSRLLSDRFSAERPKGSFSTLEIQRTEQGDSAMYLCASSLQGAIGNTIYFGEGSWLTVV.

CDR3 in amino acids: CASSEEVGWEGYQPQHF. CDR3 in DNA: TGTGCCAGCAGTGAAGAAGTAGGGTGGGAGGGTTATCAGCCCCAGCATTTT. This chain links TRBV2 with TRBJ1-5; D remains unclear. Trimming cost V 1 base and J 5 bases, with 18 bases left between them. Germline V gene data show CDR1 as SNHLY and CDR2 as FYNNEI. This CDR3 contains 17 residues.

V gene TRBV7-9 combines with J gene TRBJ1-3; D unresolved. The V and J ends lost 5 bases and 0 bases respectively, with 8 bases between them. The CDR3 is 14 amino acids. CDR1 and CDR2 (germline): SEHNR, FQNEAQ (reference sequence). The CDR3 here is CASSETSSGNTIYF. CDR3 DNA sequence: TGTGCCAGCAGCGAGACGAGCTCTGGAAACACCATATATTTT.

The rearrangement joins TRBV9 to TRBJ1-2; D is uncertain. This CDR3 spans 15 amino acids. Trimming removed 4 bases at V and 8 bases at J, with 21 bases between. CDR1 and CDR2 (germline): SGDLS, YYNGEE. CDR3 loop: CASSSEGAFRGGYTF. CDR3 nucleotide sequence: TGTGCCAGCAGCTCAGAGGGCGCTTTCCGGGGAGGCTACACCTTC.

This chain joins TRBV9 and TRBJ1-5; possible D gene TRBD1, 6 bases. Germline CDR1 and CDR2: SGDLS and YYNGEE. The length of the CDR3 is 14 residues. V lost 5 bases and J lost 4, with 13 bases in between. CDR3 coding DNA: TGTGCCAGCAGTGCAGGGGTACCGAATCAGCCCCAGCATTTT. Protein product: CASSAGVPNQPQHF.

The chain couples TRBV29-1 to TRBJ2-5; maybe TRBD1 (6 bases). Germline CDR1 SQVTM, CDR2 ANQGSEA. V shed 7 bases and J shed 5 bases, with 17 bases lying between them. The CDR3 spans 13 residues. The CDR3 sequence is CSAFMGARETQYF. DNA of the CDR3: TGCAGCGCGTTTATGGGGGCCCGGGAGACCCAGTACTTC. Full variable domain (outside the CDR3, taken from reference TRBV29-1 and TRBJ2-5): SAVISQKPSRDICQRGTSLTIQCQVDSQVTMMFWYRQQPGQSLTLIATANQGSEATYESGFVIDKFPISRPNLTFSTLTVSNMSPEDSSIYLCSAFMGARETQYFGPGTRLLVL.

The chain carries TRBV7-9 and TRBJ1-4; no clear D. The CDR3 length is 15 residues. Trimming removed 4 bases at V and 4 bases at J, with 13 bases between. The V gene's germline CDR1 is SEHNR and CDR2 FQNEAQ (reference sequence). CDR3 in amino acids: CASSSYGGGNEKLFF. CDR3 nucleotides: TGTGCCAGCAGCTCTTACGGCGGCGGTAATGAAAAACTGTTTTTT.

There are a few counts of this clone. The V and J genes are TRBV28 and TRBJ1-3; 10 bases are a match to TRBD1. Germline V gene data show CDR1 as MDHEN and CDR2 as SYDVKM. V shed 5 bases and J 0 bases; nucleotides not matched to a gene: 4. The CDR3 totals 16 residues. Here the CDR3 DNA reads TGTGCCAGCAGTCAATGGACAGGGGGCTCTGGAAACACCATATATTTT. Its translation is CASSQWTGGSGNTIYF.

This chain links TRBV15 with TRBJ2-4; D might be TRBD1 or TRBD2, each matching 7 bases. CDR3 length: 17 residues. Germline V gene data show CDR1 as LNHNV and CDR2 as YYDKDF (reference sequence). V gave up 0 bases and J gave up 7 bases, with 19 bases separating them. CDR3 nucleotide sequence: TGTGCCACCAGCAGAGATCAGGGGGGGGCAGGGAGGAACATTCAGTACTTC. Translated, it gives CATSRDQGGAGRNIQYF.

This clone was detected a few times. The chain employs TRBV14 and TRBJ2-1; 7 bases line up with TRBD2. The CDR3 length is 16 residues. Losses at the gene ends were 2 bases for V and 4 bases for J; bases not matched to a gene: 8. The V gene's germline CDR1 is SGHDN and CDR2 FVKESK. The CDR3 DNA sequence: TGTGCCAGCAGCCAACCAGCGGGACTCCAATACAATGAGCAGTTCTTC. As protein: CASSQPAGLQYNEQFF. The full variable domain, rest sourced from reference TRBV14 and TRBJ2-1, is EAGVTQFPSHSVIEKGQTVTLRCDPISGHDNLYWYRRVMGKEIKFLLHFVKESKQDESGMPNNRFLAERTGGTYSTLKVQPAELEDSGVYFCASSQPAGLQYNEQFFGPGTRLTVL.